These 32 T cell receptor beta chains came from one sample sequenced in a study of identical twins. Using its own MiXCR run on the 5' RACE reads, TCRdb lists one record per CDR3 protein. The sample carries some 1,600,000 distinct CDR3 sequences, around 29% recorded once. The sample was cord blood. Receptors were obtained from a newborn girl in good health.

This clonotype is a singleton in its sample. The gene calls are TRBV7-2 and TRBJ2-3, with D perhaps TRBD1 or TRBD2 (8 bases each). The CDR3 is 16 residues long. Germline-derived CDR1 and CDR2 are SGHTA and FQGNSA. V shed 3 bases and J shed 5 bases, with 18 bases lying between them. The CDR3 DNA sequence: TGTGCCAGCAGCTTTAGGACAGGGCTAGCGGGAGATACGCAGTATTTT. Its protein is CASSFRTGLAGDTQYF.

The J gene is TRBJ2-1, the V gene TRBV20-1; TRBD2 matches 7 bases. After removal of 3 bases from V and 3 bases from J, the junction contained 5 bases not matched to a gene. Germline V lookup: CDR1 DFQATT, CDR2 SNEGSKA (reference sequence). CDR3 length: 14 residues. CDR3 in DNA: TGCAGTGCTAGGGCGGGGGTAGTCTACAATGAGCAGTTCTTC. Translated: CSARAGVVYNEQFF.

The DNA for the CDR3 is TGCGCCAGCAGCCAGGGACGGGGGGGGAACACAGATACGCAGTATTTT. Protein: CASSQGRGGNTDTQYF. The chain links TRBV4-1 to TRBJ2-3; 8 bases map to TRBD2. The germline gives CDR1 MGHRA, CDR2 YSYEKL. This CDR3 contains 16 residues. V trimming: 3 bases; J trimming: 2 bases; junction bases outside the gene matches: 7.

The chain combines TRBV4-1 with TRBJ1-4, with TRBD1 identical over 8 bases. The V gene end was trimmed by 3 bases and the J gene end by 14 bases; junction bases not matched to a gene: 8. The germline V gene encodes CDR1 MGHRA and CDR2 YSYEKL. This CDR3 comprises 13 residues. The CDR3 bases are TGCGCCAGCAGCCACCCGGACAGGGAAGCTCTGTTTTTT. The encoded protein is CASSHPDREALFF.

J is TRBJ2-7 and V is TRBV7-2, with 8 bases that match TRBD1. V dropped 5 bases and J dropped 0; count of bases not matched to a gene: 9. Germline CDR1 is SGHTA and CDR2 is FQGNSA. The CDR3 runs 16 residues. The CDR3 nucleotides are TGTGCCAGCAGCCTGCGACAGGGGAGGAGCTCCTACGAGCAGTACTTC. Its protein product is CASSLRQGRSSYEQYF.

The rearrangement uses TRBV11-3 and TRBJ2-1; 8 nucleotides align to TRBD2. Trimming removed 2 bases from V and 7 bases from J; junction bases left unmatched: 7. This CDR3 has 15 residues. Germline CDR1 SGHNT, CDR2 YENEEA. CDR3 in amino acids: CASSLSGSWVNEQFF. The CDR3 DNA follows: TGTGCCAGCAGCTTAAGCGGGAGCTGGGTAAATGAGCAGTTCTTC.

This clonotype showed up just a few times. The gene calls are TRBV7-2 and TRBJ2-1; D gene ambiguous. This CDR3 region has 13 residues. Germline CDR1 SGHTA, CDR2 FQGNSA. V lost 5 bases and J 2 bases, leaving 7 bases between the germline ends. The CDR3 loop reads CASSTKTYNEQFF. In DNA form, the CDR3 reads TGTGCCAGCAGCACAAAGACCTACAATGAGCAGTTCTTC.

In DNA, the CDR3 is TGCAGTGCTAGAGTACGGGATCCCTACGAGCAGTACTTC. It encodes CSARVRDPYEQYF. This chain links TRBV20-1 with TRBJ2-7, with a weak D call TRBD2 (5 bases). The germline V and J ends were trimmed by 1 base and 2 bases, with 9 bases remaining between them. CDR1 is DFQATT, CDR2 SNEGSKA, per germline (reference sequence). CDR3 size: 13 residues.

In this sample, this clonotype turned up a few times. The CDR3 DNA sequence: TGCAGTGCTAGAGAGTTATACGGGAGGGGGTCCAAAAACATTCAGTACTTC. Translating gives CSARELYGRGSKNIQYF. The chain is built from TRBV20-1 and TRBJ2-4; TRBD2 agrees at 8 bases. This CDR3 comprises 17 residues. In germline, CDR1 is DFQATT, CDR2 SNEGSKA (reference sequence). J was trimmed by 2 bases and V by 0 bases; bases with no gene match: 9.

The chain has TRBV24-1 and TRBJ2-1; D is unclear. The germline V gene encodes CDR1 KGHDR and CDR2 SFDVKD. This CDR3 contains 12 residues. V dropped 0 bases and J dropped 15 bases, with 11 bases sitting between them. The CDR3 nucleotides read TGTGCCACCAGTGATTTGTTGGGTTTTAGGTTCTTC. Amino acids: CATSDLLGFRFF.

This clonotype occurred a few times. The V call is TRBV20-1, the J call TRBJ1-2, with 9 positions matching TRBD1. Germline CDR1 reads DFQATT; CDR2 reads SNEGSKA (reference sequence). CDR3 size: 16 residues. Losses at the gene ends were 4 bases for V and 4 bases for J; bases not matched to a gene: 13. The CDR3 DNA reads as TGCAGTGCTATCTTACCCGGGACAGGGACTTTCTATGGCTACACCTTC. Translating it yields CSAILPGTGTFYGYTF.

This sequence joins TRBV12-3 or TRBV12-4 and TRBJ1-1; D is unclear. The CDR3 sequence is 12 residues long. The V end lost 6 bases, the J end lost 5 bases, and 10 bases lay between the germline ends. The DNA of the CDR3 is TGTGCCAGCAGCCCCTGGGAGACTGAAGCTTTCTTT. Translating it yields CASSPWETEAFF.

J is TRBJ2-7 and V is TRBV27; possible D gene TRBD1, 6 bases. Germline V gives CDR1 MNHEY, CDR2 SMNVEV (reference sequence). Trimming pared 5 bases from V and 4 bases from J, leaving 18 bases between. The CDR3 totals 15 residues. The CDR3: CASSRTGKGKYEQYF. The CDR3, as DNA: TGTGCCAGCAGTCGAACAGGGAAGGGTAAATACGAGCAGTACTTC.

This clonotype came up a few times. The chain uses TRBV5-1 and TRBJ2-1; D remains unclear. Germline V gives CDR1 SGHRS, CDR2 YFSETQ. Trimming stripped 5 bases from V and 5 bases from J, with 14 bases between. This CDR3 comprises 14 residues. The CDR3 DNA reads TGCGCCAGCAGAGCAGGTCAGGTGAACAATGAGCAGTTCTTC. It translates to CASRAGQVNNEQFF.

The chain employs TRBV19 and TRBJ2-7; 8 bases agree with TRBD2. Germline values: CDR1 LNHDA, CDR2 SQIVND (reference sequence). The V gene end was trimmed by 6 bases and the J gene end by 6 bases; junction bases not matched to a gene: 7. The CDR3 loop spans 13 amino acids. The CDR3, as DNA: TGTGCCAGTAGCACGGATCGGGGGGGCGAGCAGTACTTC. This gives the protein CASSTDRGGEQYF.

This clonotype has ten or more counts. This chain links TRBV5-1 with TRBJ1-2; TRBD1 aligns across 10 bases. V was clipped by 1 base and J by 6 bases; unmatched bases: 6. The CDR3 is made up of 15 amino acids. CDR1 SGHRS and CDR2 YFSETQ come from the germline V gene. This CDR3 reads CASSLLTGTGDGYTF. In nucleotides, the CDR3 is TGCGCCAGCAGCTTGTTGACCGGGACAGGGGATGGCTACACCTTC.

A remark on this clonotype: This may arise from a read error, as a much more abundant clone is one base away. This chain connects TRBV27 to TRBJ1-1, with TRBD1 matching 7 bases. Germline V lookup: CDR1 MNHEY, CDR2 SMNVEV (reference sequence). The CDR3 loop spans 14 amino acids. CDR3 in amino acids: CASSFDRVNAEAFF. CDR3 DNA sequence: TGTGCCAGCAGTTTCGACAGGGTGAACGCTGAAGCTTTCTTT.

This clonotype was seen more than once but under ten times. This chain connects TRBV28 to TRBJ2-5, with 9 bases identical to TRBD2. This CDR3 is built from 13 residues. V lost 2 bases to trimming and J lost 11 bases; unmatched junction nucleotides: 6. Germline CDR1 and CDR2: MDHEN and SYDVKM. This CDR3 reads CASSLVAGVEQYF. The DNA of the CDR3 is TGTGCCAGCAGTTTAGTAGCGGGAGTAGAGCAGTACTTC.

This clonotype was seen a few times. The chain is built from TRBV28 and TRBJ2-5; 7 positions agree with TRBD2. This CDR3 has 17 residues. Germline V gene sequence: CDR1 MDHEN, CDR2 SYDVKM. V trimming: 5 bases; J trimming: 2 bases; junction bases outside the gene matches: 14. CDR3 sequence reads: CASSLRDYGREQETQYF. The CDR3 coding sequence is TGTGCCAGCAGTCTTAGGGACTACGGCCGGGAACAAGAGACCCAGTACTTC.

The chain combines TRBV4-1 with TRBJ2-4; the match to TRBD2 covers 11 bases. Germline-derived CDR1 and CDR2 are MGHRA and YSYEKL. The CDR3 runs 18 residues. J lost 0 bases, V lost 0 bases, and 4 bases had no gene match. DNA of the CDR3: TGCGCCAGCAGCCAAGAACCCGGACTAGCGGGAGCCAAAAACATTCAGTACTTC. Residues: CASSQEPGLAGAKNIQYF.

This clonotype was counted a few times. The gene calls are TRBV12-5 and TRBJ2-5, with 12 bases that match TRBD2. This CDR3 region has 20 residues. Germline V gene lookup returns CDR1 LGHNT and CDR2 FRNRAP. Unmatched junction bases numbered 15, after V lost 2 bases and J lost 2 bases. The CDR3 sequence is CASGLSKASGGGILQETQYF. The CDR3 DNA is TGTGCTAGTGGTTTGAGTAAGGCTAGCGGGGGGGGTATACTTCAAGAGACCCAGTACTTC. Full variable domain (outside the CDR3, taken from reference TRBV12-5 and TRBJ2-5): DARVTQTPRHKVTEMGQEVTMRCQPILGHNTVFWYRQTMMQGLELLAYFRNRAPLDDSGMPKDRFSAEMPDATLATLKIQPSEPRDSAVYFCASGLSKASGGGILQETQYFGPGTRLLVL.

The genes are TRBV28 and TRBJ2-7; no clear D. Germline-derived CDR1 and CDR2 are MDHEN and SYDVKM. V dropped 2 bases and J dropped 0 bases, with 11 bases sitting between them. This CDR3 has 15 residues. The CDR3 DNA is TGTGCCAGCAGTTTAAGTCCTAGTCCCTCCTACGAGCAGTACTTC. This gives the protein CASSLSPSPSYEQYF.

The chain couples TRBV20-1 to TRBJ2-5, with D tentatively TRBD2 (5 bases). Trimming took 5 bases from V and 4 from J, leaving 20 bases between them. This CDR3 comprises 15 residues. The germline V gene encodes CDR1 DFQATT and CDR2 SNEGSKA (reference sequence). The CDR3 DNA reads as TGCAGTGCTGAGCCCCCTACTAGGTCGGCAGAGACCCAGTACTTC. This translates into CSAEPPTRSAETQYF.

This clonotype appeared a few times. The chain couples TRBV27 to TRBJ2-7, with TRBD2 identical over 8 bases. V trimming: 0 bases; J trimming: 4 bases; junction bases outside the gene matches: 5. Germline lookup yields CDR1 MNHEY and CDR2 SMNVEV (reference sequence). CDR3 length: 15 amino acids. In DNA, the CDR3 is TGTGCCAGCAGTTTATCCGTCGGGAGGGGGTACGAGCAGTACTTC. It translates to CASSLSVGRGYEQYF.

The V gene is TRBV29-1, the J gene TRBJ1-2; tentatively, D is TRBD1 (5 bases). Per germline, CDR1 SQVTM and CDR2 ANQGSEA. The CDR3 has 15 residues. V was pared by 6 bases and J by 2 bases, with 19 bases between. This CDR3 is CSVAPGRGRNYGYTF. CDR3 DNA sequence: TGCAGCGTCGCACCGGGACGGGGAAGGAACTATGGCTACACCTTC.

The genes are TRBV24-1 and TRBJ2-3, with D perhaps matching TRBD2 (5 bases). Trimming pared 4 bases from V and 4 bases from J, leaving 11 bases between. This CDR3 contains 14 residues. Germline V CDR1 and CDR2: KGHDR, SFDVKD. CDR3 sequence: CATSDLYGADTQYF. In nucleotides, the CDR3 is TGTGCCACCAGTGACCTGTACGGGGCAGATACGCAGTATTTT.

This rearrangement joins TRBV10-2 to TRBJ1-2, with D unclear. The CDR3 has 15 amino acids. The germline V gene has CDR1 WSHSY and CDR2 SAAADI. The V and J ends lost 0 bases and 3 bases respectively, with 11 bases between them. CDR3 sequence reads: CASSESRTGYYGYTF. The CDR3 nucleotides read TGCGCCAGCAGTGAGTCCAGGACTGGCTACTATGGCTACACCTTC.

In its sample, this clonotype was seen a few times. This sequence joins TRBV7-9 and TRBJ2-7; TRBD2 agrees at 7 bases. Trimming removed 0 bases from V and 2 bases from J; junction bases left unmatched: 7. This CDR3 has 16 residues. Germline CDR1 and CDR2: SEHNR and FQNEAQ (reference sequence). The CDR3 DNA is TGTGCCAGCAGCTTAGCGTGGGGACTACCGCCCTACGAGCAGTACTTC. Its translation is CASSLAWGLPPYEQYF.

This clonotype was counted only a few times. This chain connects TRBV20-1 to TRBJ2-7; 8 bases fit TRBD2. Germline CDR1 is DFQATT and CDR2 is SNEGSKA (reference sequence). Unmatched junction bases numbered 4, after V lost 1 base and J lost 2 bases. The CDR3 loop spans 14 amino acids. The CDR3 protein is CSARVRGRTYEQYF. The CDR3 nucleotides are TGCAGTGCTAGAGTTCGCGGGAGGACCTACGAGCAGTACTTC.

In the case of this clonotype: One end of the junction varies from germline; a read error may be responsible. The chain joins TRBV3-1 to TRBJ1-2; the D gene is possibly TRBD1 (6 bases). Germline V gene sequence: CDR1 LGHDT, CDR2 YNNKEL (reference sequence). The CDR3 is 17 residues long. The CDR3 DNA reads as TGTGCCGGCAGCCAAGATGTGCAGAGGACAGCCTACTATGGCTACACCTTC. It translates to CAGSQDVQRTAYYGYTF.

The gene calls are TRBV7-2 and TRBJ1-3; perhaps TRBD1 as D (6 bases). Trimming removed 7 bases from V and 0 bases from J, with 13 bases in between. The CDR3 consists of 15 residues. In germline, CDR1 is SGHTA, CDR2 FQGNSA. This CDR3 is CASTSRGDSGNTIYF. CDR3 sequence (DNA): TGTGCCAGCACCTCAAGGGGGGACTCTGGAAACACCATATATTTT.

This clonotype was recorded once. J is TRBJ2-2 and V is TRBV6-2 or TRBV6-3, with 7 bases aligning to TRBD1. This CDR3 comprises 14 residues. The trim removed 8 bases at V and 6 bases at J, leaving 9 bases unmatched. CDR1 is MNHEY and CDR2 is SVGEGT in the germline V gene. DNA of the CDR3: TGTGCCAGCCGGACAGGTCGCTCGCCCGGGGAGCTGTTTTTT. It codes for CASRTGRSPGELFF.